Below, 23 T cell receptor beta chains from the same sample are listed, as sequenced in a study of blood T cell repertoires in COVID-19. Method: immunoSEQ multiplex PCR; TCRdb's copy keeps in-frame clones and lacks some. The sample carries some 180,000 clones, about four fifths recorded once. The sample comprised PBMCs or T cells enriched from blood (not recorded which). These receptors came from a woman aged 30 to 39 who had been exposed to COVID-19.

The chain carries TRBV30 and TRBJ1-4, with unresolved D. V gave up 0 bases and J gave up 7 bases, with 9 bases separating them. Germline CDR1 reads GTSNPN; CDR2 reads SVGIG (reference sequence). This CDR3 has 13 residues. CDR3 in amino acids: CAWSVKSVEKLFF. CDR3 DNA: TGTGCCTGGAGTGTAAAGTCAGTTGAAAAACTGTTTTTT.

The CDR3 protein is CASSYSLGSGTEAFF. The CDR3 DNA reads as TGTGCCAGCAGTTACTCATTGGGTAGCGGCACTGAAGCTTTCTTT. The rearrangement uses TRBV6-5 and TRBJ1-1; D gene uncertain. Germline loops: CDR1 MNHEY, CDR2 SVGAGI. The V gene lost 0 bases and the J gene lost 4 bases, with 12 bases spanning the gap. The CDR3 runs 15 residues.

The CDR3 DNA follows: TGTGCCAGCAGCGTAGACCTGGGGAGCTCCTATAATTCACCCCTCCACTTT. Translating it yields CASSVDLGSSYNSPLHF. The chain has TRBV9 and TRBJ1-6, with D unclear. Trimming took off 0 bases at V and 0 bases at J, with 10 bases between the two ends. CDR3 size: 17 residues. The germline V gene encodes CDR1 SGDLS and CDR2 YYNGEE.

This rearrangement joins TRBV2 to TRBJ1-1; unclear D gene. V lost 5 bases and J lost 1, with 11 bases in between. Germline CDR1 and CDR2: SNHLY and FYNNEI. The CDR3 extends over 14 amino acids. This CDR3 reads CASSLVIENTEAFF. DNA of the CDR3: TGTGCCAGCAGTCTAGTTATAGAGAACACTGAAGCTTTCTTT. Variable domain in full (rest from reference TRBV2 and TRBJ1-1): EPEVTQTPSHQVTQMGQEVILRCVPISNHLYFYWYRQILGQKVEFLVSFYNNEISEKSEIFDDQFSVERPDGSNFTLKIRSTKLEDSAMYFCASSLVIENTEAFFGQGTRLTVV.

There are a few counts of this clone. The gene calls are TRBV7-2 and TRBJ1-2; 9 positions agree with TRBD1. The V segment lost 3 bases and the J segment 6 bases; nucleotides outside the gene matches: 2. This CDR3 region has 13 residues. In germline, CDR1 is SGHTA, CDR2 FQGNSA. In nucleotides, the CDR3 is TGTGCCAGCAGCTTCCGGGACAGGGATGGCTACACCTTC. Encoded protein: CASSFRDRDGYTF.

The chain links TRBV7-3 to TRBJ1-2, with D unresolved. Between the trimmed V and J ends, which lost 1 base and 4 bases, there was a span of 10 bases. The V gene's germline CDR1 is SGHTA and CDR2 FQGTGA. The CDR3 is 14 amino acids. CDR3: CASSLRAEGYGYTF. For the CDR3, the DNA is TGTGCCAGCAGCTTAAGGGCGGAGGGCTATGGCTACACCTTC.

DNA of the CDR3: TGTGCCAGCAGCTTGCTAAACTATGGCTACACCTTC. Translated, it gives CASSLLNYGYTF. The chain employs TRBV5-6 and TRBJ1-2, with D unresolved. Germline-derived CDR1 and CDR2 are SGHDT and YYEEEE. This CDR3 comprises 12 residues. Trimming cost V 1 base and J 2 bases, with 3 bases left between them.

The chain links TRBV24-1 to TRBJ2-3; D may be TRBD2 (5 bases). The germline V gene has CDR1 KGHDR and CDR2 SFDVKD. The CDR3 extends over 15 amino acids. Trimming removed 9 bases at V and 1 base at J, with 16 bases between. CDR3 in amino acids: CATETSDGGTDTQYF. DNA of the CDR3: TGTGCCACCGAAACAAGCGACGGGGGCACAGATACGCAGTATTTT.

The chain has TRBV2 and TRBJ2-2; TRBD1 matches 7 bases. V lost 7 bases and J lost 5; bases outside the gene matches: 7. The CDR3 is 14 amino acids. Per the germline V gene, CDR1 is SNHLY and CDR2 is FYNNEI. The CDR3 DNA is TGTGCCAGCAAGTTGGGGACAGAGACCGGGGAGCTGTTTTTT. Translating it yields CASKLGTETGELFF.

The J gene is TRBJ1-3, the V gene TRBV4-1, with D hard to call. Germline assignment: CDR1 MGHRA and CDR2 YSYEKL. The length of the CDR3 is 16 residues. V was clipped by 2 bases and J by 4 bases, with 15 bases between them. CDR3 coding DNA: TGCGCCAGCAGCCAACCCGCAACCGGGTTAGGAAACACCATATATTTT. This sequence encodes CASSQPATGLGNTIYF.

This chain uses TRBV18 with TRBJ1-2, with D uncertain. This CDR3 is 13 amino acids long. CDR1 KGHSH and CDR2 LQKENI come from the germline V gene. Trimming left V 3 bases short and J 4 bases short, with 9 bases between. CDR3 nucleotide sequence: TGTGCCAGCTCACCCGAGGGTGGCTATGGCTACACCTTC. This codes for CASSPEGGYGYTF.

The rearrangement joins TRBV6-6 to TRBJ1-2, with D possibly matching TRBD1 (5 bases). CDR3 length: 15 amino acids. Trimming removed 0 bases from V and 4 bases from J, with 12 bases in between. Germline lookup yields CDR1 MNHNY and CDR2 SVGAGI (reference sequence). The CDR3 coding sequence is TGTGCCAGCAGTTACTCGAGGGACTCCACCTATGGCTACACCTTC. Protein: CASSYSRDSTYGYTF.

The chain carries TRBV5-8 and TRBJ1-1; maybe TRBD1 (6 bases). Germline V gene data show CDR1 as SGHTS and CDR2 as YDEGEE. The CDR3 is made up of 16 amino acids. V lost 4 bases, J lost 4 bases, and 20 bases lay in between. The CDR3 nucleotides are TGTGCCAGCAGCCAGCCGATAAGACAGGCCACCACTGAAGCTTTCTTT. Amino acids: CASSQPIRQATTEAFF.

The V and J genes are TRBV29-1 and TRBJ2-3; TRBD2 is a possible D gene (5 bases). Germline-derived CDR1 and CDR2 are SQVTM and ANQGSEA. The ends were cut back, 7 bases at V and 3 bases at J, with 8 bases in the middle. The CDR3 has 11 residues. CDR3: CSGRRTDTQYF. CDR3 in DNA: TGCAGCGGAAGGAGGACAGATACGCAGTATTTT.

The rearrangement joins TRBV5-5 to TRBJ2-7, with TRBD1 matching 8 bases. From germline, CDR1 is SGHKS and CDR2 YYEKEE (reference sequence). This CDR3 comprises 14 residues. With 4 bases clipped from V and 6 bases from J, the junction kept 9 bases outside the gene matches. CDR3: CASSPAAGGREQYF. For the CDR3, the DNA is TGTGCCAGCAGCCCGGCGGCAGGGGGCCGCGAGCAGTACTTC.

The CDR3 DNA follows: TGTGCCAGTAGTATTCGAGGCGGGGGGAATCAGCCCCAGCATTTT. Protein sequence: CASSIRGGGNQPQHF. The gene calls are TRBV19 and TRBJ1-5, with a tentative D call TRBD1 (5 bases). Germline CDR1 is LNHDA and CDR2 is SQIVND (reference sequence). The CDR3 runs to 15 residues. With 3 bases removed from V and 4 bases from J, the gap between germline ends came to 13 bases. The entire variable domain, with the rest obtained from reference TRBV19 and TRBJ1-5, is as follows: DGGITQSPKYLFRKEGQNVTLSCEQNLNHDAMYWYRQDPGQGLRLIYYSQIVNDFQKGDIAEGYSVSREKKESFPLTVTSAQKNPTAFYLCASSIRGGGNQPQHFGDGTRLSIL.

V usage is TRBV18 and J usage is TRBJ2-3, with TRBD1 matching over 7 bases. V trimming: 1 base; J trimming: 0 bases; junction bases outside the gene matches: 7. Looked up from germline, CDR1 is KGHSH and CDR2 is LQKENI. The CDR3 consists of 17 residues. The CDR3 nucleotides read TGTGCCAGCTCACCACAGGGGGCCAGACTAAGCACAGATACGCAGTATTTT. Translated: CASSPQGARLSTDTQYF. The entire variable domain, with the rest obtained from reference TRBV18 and TRBJ2-3, is as follows: NAGVMQNPRHLVRRRGQEARLRCSPMKGHSHVYWYRQLPEEGLKFMVYLQKENIIDESGMPKERFSAEFPKEGPSILRIQQVVRGDSAAYFCASSPQGARLSTDTQYFGPGTRLTVL.

The rearrangement uses TRBV7-8 and TRBJ1-5; possible D gene TRBD1, 6 bases. The CDR3 runs to 19 residues. Between the trimmed V and J ends, which lost 3 bases and 0 bases, there was a span of 21 bases. Germline CDR1 is SGHVS and CDR2 is FQNEAQ. The CDR3 nucleotides are TGTGCCAGCAGCTTTTACGCAGGGGTTGTGTCTAATAGCAATCAGCCCCAGCATTTT. Translated, it gives CASSFYAGVVSNSNQPQHF. The variable domain in full, with the rest retrieved from reference TRBV7-8 and TRBJ1-5, is GAGVSQSPRYKVAKRGQDVALRCDPISGHVSLFWYQQALGQGPEFLTYFQNEAQLDKSGLPSDRFFAERPEGSVSTLKIQRTQQEDSAVYLCASSFYAGVVSNSNQPQHFGDGTRLSIL.

V gene TRBV10-2 combines with J gene TRBJ2-7; possible D gene TRBD1, 6 bases. Trimming cost V 3 bases and J 2 bases, with 14 bases left between them. Germline CDR1 and CDR2: WSHSY and SAAADI. The CDR3 runs 15 residues. CDR3 amino acids: CASSDPGETTYEQYF. The CDR3 DNA sequence: TGCGCCAGCAGTGACCCAGGGGAAACGACCTACGAGCAGTACTTC.

The rearrangement uses TRBV7-9 and TRBJ2-1; 9 bases align to TRBD1. Germline V gene data show CDR1 as SEHNR and CDR2 as FQNEAQ (reference sequence). Trimming took 1 base from V and 3 from J; bases not matched to a gene: 4. The CDR3 consists of 16 residues. The CDR3 region has the DNA TGTGCCAGCAGCTTAGTGTCGGGACAGGGCTACAATGAGCAGTTCTTC. Its protein product is CASSLVSGQGYNEQFF.

This rearrangement joins TRBV27 to TRBJ1-5; TRBD1 might be the D (5 bases). This CDR3 is built from 14 residues. V lost 2 bases and J lost 6, with 11 bases in between. Looked up from germline, CDR1 is MNHEY and CDR2 is SMNVEV (reference sequence). The CDR3 region has the DNA TGTGCCAGCAGTTTAGGGCAGGGAGGTCAGCCCCAGCATTTT. As protein: CASSLGQGGQPQHF.

The chain couples TRBV4-1 to TRBJ2-7, with TRBD1 identical over 8 bases. The CDR3 is 14 residues long. The germline V gene encodes CDR1 MGHRA and CDR2 YSYEKL. The V gene end was trimmed by 2 bases and the J gene end by 3 bases; junction bases not matched to a gene: 3. The CDR3 DNA sequence: TGCGCCAGCAGCCAATGGGACAGGAGCTACGAGCAGTACTTC. It codes for CASSQWDRSYEQYF.

The chain couples TRBV19 to TRBJ1-3; TRBD1 might be the D (5 bases). The CDR3 runs to 13 residues. Germline V gene sequence: CDR1 LNHDA, CDR2 SQIVND (reference sequence). The V gene lost 3 bases and the J gene lost 4 bases, with 7 bases spanning the gap. In DNA, the CDR3 is TGTGCCAGTAGTATGGCAGGGGGAAACACCATATATTTT. It codes for CASSMAGGNTIYF. The entire variable domain, with the rest obtained from reference TRBV19 and TRBJ1-3, is as follows: DGGITQSPKYLFRKEGQNVTLSCEQNLNHDAMYWYRQDPGQGLRLIYYSQIVNDFQKGDIAEGYSVSREKKESFPLTVTSAQKNPTAFYLCASSMAGGNTIYFGEGSWLTVV.